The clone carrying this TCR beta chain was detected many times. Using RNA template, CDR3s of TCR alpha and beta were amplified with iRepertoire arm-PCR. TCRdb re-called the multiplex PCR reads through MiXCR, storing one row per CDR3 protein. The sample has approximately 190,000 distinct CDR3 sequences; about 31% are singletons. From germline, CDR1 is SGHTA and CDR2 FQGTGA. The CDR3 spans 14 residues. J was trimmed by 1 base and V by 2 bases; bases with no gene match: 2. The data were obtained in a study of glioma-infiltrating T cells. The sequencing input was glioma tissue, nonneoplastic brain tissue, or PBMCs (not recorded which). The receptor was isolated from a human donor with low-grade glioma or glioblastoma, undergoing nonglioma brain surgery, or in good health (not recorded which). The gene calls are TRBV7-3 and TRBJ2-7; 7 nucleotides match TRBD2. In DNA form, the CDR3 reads TGTGCCAGCAGCTTAGAGGGACTATCCTACGAGCAGTACTTC. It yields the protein CASSLEGLSYEQYF.